Listed below are T cell receptor beta chains from one sample, sequenced in a study of cytomegalovirus exposure and HLA in healthy donors. Sequencing was performed with immunoSEQ multiplex PCR; in TCRdb, only in-frame clones are kept and a portion is missing. The table includes 150,000 to 160,000 clones, 70% to 85% detected once. The specimen sequenced was PBMCs. Every receptor here comes from a man aged 25-40 years in good health and CMV-seronegative. Both conserved end residues are part of each CDR3. The D gene is left open where the match is weak. Some rows have no size entry. The others give once, few or many, or a class for an expanded clone.

v_call: TRBV2; d_call: TRBD1; j_call: TRBJ1-2; clone_size: -; cdr3_aa: CASTSGQGVGYTF; cdr3_nt: TGTGCCAGCACCTCGGGACAGGGGGTTGGCTACACCTTC
v_call: TRBV28; d_call: TRBD1; j_call: TRBJ2-7; clone_size: -; cdr3_aa: CASRPPTGLRDEQYF; cdr3_nt: TGTGCCAGCAGGCCCCCGACAGGGTTAAGGGACGAGCAGTACTTC
v_call: TRBV6-1; d_call: -; j_call: TRBJ2-7; clone_size: -; cdr3_aa: CASSGRVWEWAYEQYF; cdr3_nt: TGTGCCAGCAGTGGTCGGGTGTGGGAGTGGGCCTACGAGCAGTACTTC
v_call: TRBV6-6; d_call: -; j_call: TRBJ1-6; clone_size: -; cdr3_aa: CASSSYGGSPLHF; cdr3_nt: TGTGCCAGCAGTTCCTACGGTGGTTCACCCCTCCACTTT
v_call: TRBV27; d_call: -; j_call: TRBJ1-5; clone_size: -; cdr3_aa: CASSLIAGASQPQHF; cdr3_nt: TGTGCCAGCAGTTTGATCGCGGGCGCTAGTCAGCCCCAGCATTTT
v_call: TRBV19; d_call: -; j_call: TRBJ2-7; clone_size: -; cdr3_aa: CASSMTGGPYEQYF; cdr3_nt: TGTGCCAGTAGTATGACCGGGGGACCTTACGAGCAGTACTTC
v_call: TRBV29-1; d_call: -; j_call: TRBJ1-6; clone_size: -; cdr3_aa: CSVRRDTESPLNF; cdr3_nt: TGCAGCGTTCGACGGGATACAGAGTCACCCCTCAACTTT
v_call: TRBV7-8; d_call: TRBD1; j_call: TRBJ1-1; clone_size: -; cdr3_aa: CASKQDRGTEAFF; cdr3_nt: TGTGCCAGCAAGCAAGACAGGGGTACTGAAGCTTTCTTT
v_call: TRBV18; d_call: TRBD2; j_call: TRBJ2-5; clone_size: -; cdr3_aa: CASSPQRGGRGTQYF; cdr3_nt: TGTGCCAGCTCACCACAGCGGGGGGGCCGCGGGACCCAGTACTTC
v_call: TRBV19; d_call: -; j_call: TRBJ2-7; clone_size: -; cdr3_aa: CASSTVLGEEQYF; cdr3_nt: TGTGCCAGTAGTACGGTCCTCGGAGAAGAGCAGTACTTC
v_call: TRBV29-1; d_call: -; j_call: TRBJ2-2; clone_size: few; cdr3_aa: CSVQEKNTGELFF; cdr3_nt: TGCAGCGTGCAGGAAAAGAACACCGGGGAGCTGTTTTTT
v_call: TRBV7-9; d_call: -; j_call: TRBJ2-7; clone_size: -; cdr3_aa: CASSSDRIHEQYF; cdr3_nt: TGTGCCAGCAGCTCCGACAGGATACACGAGCAGTACTTC
v_call: TRBV10-3; d_call: -; j_call: TRBJ1-6; clone_size: -; cdr3_aa: CATRARVGDSPLHF; cdr3_nt: TGTGCCACCAGGGCCCGGGTCGGGGATTCACCCCTCCACTTT
v_call: TRBV5-5; d_call: -; j_call: TRBJ1-2; clone_size: -; cdr3_aa: CASRTTLGNYGYTF; cdr3_nt: TGTGCCAGCAGGACGACACTAGGAAACTATGGCTACACCTTC
v_call: TRBV11-1; d_call: -; j_call: TRBJ2-7; clone_size: -; cdr3_aa: CASSTQGRGTYEQYF; cdr3_nt: TGTGCCAGCAGCACACAGGGAAGGGGAACCTACGAGCAGTACTTC
v_call: TRBV28; d_call: -; j_call: TRBJ2-3; clone_size: -; cdr3_aa: CASSSLTDTQYF; cdr3_nt: TGTGCCAGCAGCTCTCTCACAGATACGCAGTATTTT
v_call: TRBV5-6; d_call: -; j_call: TRBJ1-1; clone_size: few; cdr3_aa: CASSLGQPGGTEAFF; cdr3_nt: TGTGCCAGCAGCTTGGGGCAGCCCGGGGGCACTGAAGCTTTCTTT
v_call: TRBV6-6; d_call: -; j_call: TRBJ2-5; clone_size: -; cdr3_aa: CASRLSETQYF; cdr3_nt: TGTGCCAGCAGATTGTCGGAGACCCAGTACTTC
v_call: TRBV5-5; d_call: -; j_call: TRBJ1-1; clone_size: -; cdr3_aa: CASSIDVLGTNTEAFF; cdr3_nt: TGTGCCAGCAGCATCGACGTCTTAGGGACTAACACTGAAGCTTTCTTT
v_call: TRBV5-4; d_call: -; j_call: TRBJ2-7; clone_size: -; cdr3_aa: CASSLVGARSYEQYF; cdr3_nt: TGTGCCAGCAGCTTAGTGGGGGCCCGATCCTACGAGCAGTACTTC
v_call: TRBV6-1; d_call: TRBD2; j_call: TRBJ2-3; clone_size: -; cdr3_aa: CASSESPPGGVTDTQYF; cdr3_nt: TGTGCCAGCAGTGAATCGCCCCCGGGGGGGGTGACAGATACGCAGTATTTT
v_call: TRBV2; d_call: TRBD1; j_call: TRBJ1-6; clone_size: -; cdr3_aa: CASIDRGLDNSPLHF; cdr3_nt: TGTGCCAGCATAGACAGGGGGCTAGACAATTCACCCCTCCACTTT
v_call: TRBV4-2; d_call: TRBD1; j_call: TRBJ1-2; clone_size: -; cdr3_aa: CASSHMTGEIGYTF; cdr3_nt: TGTGCCAGCAGCCACATGACAGGGGAAATTGGCTACACCTTC
v_call: TRBV29-1; d_call: TRBD1; j_call: TRBJ1-5; clone_size: once; cdr3_aa: CSAKGQGNQPQHF; cdr3_nt: TGCAGCGCGAAGGGACAGGGCAATCAGCCCCAGCATTTT
v_call: TRBV5-5; d_call: TRBD1; j_call: TRBJ2-7; clone_size: -; cdr3_aa: CASRGTGQQTYEQYF; cdr3_nt: TGTGCCAGCAGGGGGACGGGACAGCAGACCTACGAGCAGTACTTC
v_call: TRBV29-1; d_call: -; j_call: TRBJ2-3; clone_size: few; cdr3_aa: CSGTGHRTDTQYF; cdr3_nt: TGCAGCGGAACGGGACACCGCACAGATACGCAGTATTTT
v_call: TRBV5-6; d_call: -; j_call: TRBJ1-1; clone_size: few; cdr3_aa: CASSLAGNTEAFF; cdr3_nt: TGTGCCAGCAGCTTGGCAGGGAACACTGAAGCTTTCTTT
v_call: TRBV7-2; d_call: -; j_call: TRBJ1-2; clone_size: -; cdr3_aa: CASSPIGTSYGYTF; cdr3_nt: TGTGCCAGCAGCCCTATAGGGACTAGTTATGGCTACACCTTC
v_call: TRBV4-3; d_call: -; j_call: TRBJ2-1; clone_size: -; cdr3_aa: CASSQADPAVSDEQFF; cdr3_nt: TGCGCCAGCAGCCAAGCGGATCCAGCGGTCTCGGATGAGCAGTTCTTC
v_call: TRBV6-1; d_call: -; j_call: TRBJ1-3; clone_size: medium-sized; cdr3_aa: CASSRRGSGNTIYF; cdr3_nt: TGTGCCAGCAGCCGCAGGGGTTCTGGAAACACCATATATTTT
v_call: TRBV5-6; d_call: -; j_call: TRBJ2-7; clone_size: once; cdr3_aa: CASSPLRRSSSGEQYF; cdr3_nt: TGTGCCAGCAGCCCCCTTCGGCGCTCCTCGTCGGGGGAGCAGTACTTC
v_call: TRBV7-8; d_call: -; j_call: TRBJ1-1; clone_size: once; cdr3_aa: CASSGRDGPEAFF; cdr3_nt: TGTGCCAGCAGCGGGCGGGATGGGCCTGAAGCTTTCTTT
v_call: TRBV6-1; d_call: -; j_call: TRBJ1-5; clone_size: -; cdr3_aa: CASSESRGRGQPQHF; cdr3_nt: TGTGCCAGCAGTGAAAGCAGGGGTCGAGGCCAGCCCCAGCATTTT
v_call: TRBV5-4; d_call: TRBD1; j_call: TRBJ2-1; clone_size: -; cdr3_aa: CASSTPTGLHGQFF; cdr3_nt: TGTGCCAGCAGCACCCCGACAGGGCTTCATGGGCAGTTCTTC
v_call: TRBV27; d_call: TRBD1; j_call: TRBJ1-2; clone_size: once; cdr3_aa: CASSLQGGVHYGYTF; cdr3_nt: TGTGCCAGCAGTCTACAGGGGGGAGTTCACTATGGCTACACCTTC
v_call: TRBV7-3; d_call: -; j_call: TRBJ2-2; clone_size: -; cdr3_aa: CASSFRSGELFF; cdr3_nt: TGTGCCAGCAGCTTCCGGTCCGGGGAGCTGTTTTTT
v_call: TRBV7-2; d_call: -; j_call: TRBJ1-2; clone_size: once; cdr3_aa: CASSPGGTYGYTF; cdr3_nt: TGTGCCAGCAGCCCGGGCGGGACTTATGGCTACACCTTC
v_call: TRBV7-8; d_call: -; j_call: TRBJ2-4; clone_size: -; cdr3_aa: CASSLDRPADYSLAKNIQYF; cdr3_nt: TGTGCCAGCAGCTTAGATCGTCCAGCGGATTATTCCCTAGCCAAAAACATTCAGTACTTC
v_call: TRBV29-1; d_call: TRBD2; j_call: TRBJ2-1; clone_size: few; cdr3_aa: CSVAAGGSYNEQFF; cdr3_nt: TGCAGCGTTGCAGCGGGGGGATCCTACAATGAGCAGTTCTTC
v_call: TRBV7-7; d_call: TRBD1; j_call: TRBJ2-2; clone_size: -; cdr3_aa: CASSLGRTGVNTGELFF; cdr3_nt: TGTGCTAGCAGCTTAGGAAGGACAGGGGTTAACACCGGGGAGCTGTTTTTT
v_call: TRBV29-1; d_call: -; j_call: TRBJ2-1; clone_size: -; cdr3_aa: CSAETVNNEQFF; cdr3_nt: TGCAGCGCCGAGACAGTGAACAATGAGCAGTTCTTC